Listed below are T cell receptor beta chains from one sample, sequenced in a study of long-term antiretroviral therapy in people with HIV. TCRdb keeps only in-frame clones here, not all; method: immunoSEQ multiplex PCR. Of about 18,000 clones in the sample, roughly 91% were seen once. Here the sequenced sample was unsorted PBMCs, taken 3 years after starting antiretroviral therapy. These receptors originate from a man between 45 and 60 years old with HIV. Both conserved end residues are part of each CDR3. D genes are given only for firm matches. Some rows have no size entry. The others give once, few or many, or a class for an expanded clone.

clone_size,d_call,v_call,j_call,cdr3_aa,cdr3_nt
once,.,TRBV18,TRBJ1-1,CASSLGRTGTEAFF,TGTGCCAGCTCACTGGGACGGACGGGCACTGAAGCTTTCTTT
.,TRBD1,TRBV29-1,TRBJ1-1,CSVGTGNTEAFF,TGCAGCGTGGGGACAGGGAACACTGAAGCTTTCTTT
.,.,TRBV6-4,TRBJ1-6,CASSEPVSHRAPLHF,TGTGCCAGCAGTGAGCCAGTATCCCACAGGGCACCCCTCCACTTT
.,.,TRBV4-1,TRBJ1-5,CASSQDLNYVNQPQHF,TGCGCCAGCAGCCAAGACCTAAACTACGTCAATCAGCCCCAGCATTTT
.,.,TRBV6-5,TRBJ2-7,CASSYGRAYEQYF,TGTGCCAGCAGTTACGGCAGGGCTTACGAGCAGTACTTC
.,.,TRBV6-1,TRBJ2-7,CASSEANFYEQYF,TGTGCCAGCAGTGAAGCGAACTTCTACGAGCAGTACTTC
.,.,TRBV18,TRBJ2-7,CASSPPDGTYEQYF,TGTGCCAGCTCACCACCGGACGGGACCTACGAGCAGTACTTC
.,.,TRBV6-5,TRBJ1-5,CASSYGGIGGNQPQHF,TGTGCCAGCAGTTACGGCGGGATAGGGGGAAATCAGCCCCAGCATTTT
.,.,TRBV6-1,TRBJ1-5,CASSEVLNPANQPQHF,TGTGCCAGCAGTGAAGTCTTAAACCCGGCGAACCAGCCCCAGCATTTT
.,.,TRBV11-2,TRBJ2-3,CASSHSTDTQYF,TGTGCCAGCAGCCATAGCACAGATACGCAGTATTTT
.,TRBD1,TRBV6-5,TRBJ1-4,CASSYRTGGEKLFF,TGTGCCAGCAGTTACAGGACAGGGGGGGAAAAACTGTTTTTT
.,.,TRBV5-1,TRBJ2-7,CASSLALEFPNYEQYF,TGCGCCAGCAGCTTGGCCTTAGAATTCCCTAACTACGAGCAGTACTTC
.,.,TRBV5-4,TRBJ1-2,CASSLEVSQNGYTF,TGTGCCAGCAGCTTAGAGGTTTCCCAGAATGGCTACACCTTC
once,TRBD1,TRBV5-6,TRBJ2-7,CASSASGTGSHEQYF,TGTGCCAGCAGCGCCTCCGGGACAGGGTCCCACGAGCAGTACTTC
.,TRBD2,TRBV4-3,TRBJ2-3,CASSQDSLAGTDTQYF,TGCGCCAGCAGCCAAGATAGTCTAGCGGGCACAGATACGCAGTATTTT
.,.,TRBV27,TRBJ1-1,CASSLLSGNTEAFF,TGTGCCAGCAGTTTATTGTCGGGGAACACTGAAGCTTTCTTT
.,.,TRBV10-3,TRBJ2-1,CAISDPATYNEQFF,TGTGCCATCAGTGACCCCGCCACGTACAATGAGCAGTTCTTC
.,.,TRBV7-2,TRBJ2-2,CASSSFLGASTGELFF,TGTGCCAGCAGTTCCTTCTTGGGGGCCTCAACCGGGGAGCTGTTTTTT
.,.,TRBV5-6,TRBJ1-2,CASSLSRTRELYGYTF,TGTGCCAGCAGCTTGTCCAGGACACGGGAGCTCTATGGCTACACCTTC
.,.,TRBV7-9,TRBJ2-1,CASSLVSLNEQFF,TGTGCCAGCAGCCTAGTGTCCTTAAATGAGCAGTTCTTC
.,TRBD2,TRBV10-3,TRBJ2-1,CAISEAGALRGEQFF,TGTGCCATCAGTGAAGCGGGGGCCCTCCGTGGGGAGCAGTTCTTC
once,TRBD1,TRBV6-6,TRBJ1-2,CASIGTVDYGYTF,TGTGCCAGCATTGGGACAGTGGACTATGGCTACACCTTC
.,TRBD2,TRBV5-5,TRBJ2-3,CASSPSGGTSTDTQYF,TGTGCCAGCAGCCCTAGCGGGGGAACTAGCACAGATACGCAGTATTTT
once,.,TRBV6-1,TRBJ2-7,CASSEAPGVSYEQYF,TGTGCCAGCAGTGAAGCGCCTGGGGTCTCCTACGAGCAGTACTTC
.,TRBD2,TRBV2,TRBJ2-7,CASSEEGGTSYEQYF,TGTGCCAGCAGTGAAGAAGGGGGGACTAGTTACGAGCAGTACTTC
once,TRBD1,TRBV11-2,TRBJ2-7,CASSYTQGYEQYF,TGTGCCAGCAGTTACACACAGGGGTACGAGCAGTACTTC
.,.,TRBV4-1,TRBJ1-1,CASSQASADLNTEAFF,TGCGCCAGCAGCCAAGCCTCGGCCGATTTGAACACTGAAGCTTTCTTT
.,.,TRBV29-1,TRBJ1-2,CSVEGDGGYTF,TGCAGCGTTGAGGGGGACGGCGGCTACACCTTC
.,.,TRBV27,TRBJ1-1,CASSLSGVGTEAFF,TGTGCCAGCAGTTTATCGGGGGTAGGAACTGAAGCTTTCTTT
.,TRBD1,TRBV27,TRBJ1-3,CASSLEGADGNTIYF,TGTGCCAGCAGTTTAGAGGGGGCTGACGGAAACACCATATATTTT
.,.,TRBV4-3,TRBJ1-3,CASSQDLVGSGNTIYF,TGCGCCAGCAGCCAAGATTTGGTGGGCTCTGGAAACACCATATATTTT
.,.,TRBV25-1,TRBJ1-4,CAGPTVSNEKLFF,TGTGCCGGCCCAACCGTCTCTAATGAAAAACTGTTTTTT
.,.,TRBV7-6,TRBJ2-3,CASSSTTDTQYF,TGTGCCAGCAGCTCTACGACAGATACGCAGTATTTT
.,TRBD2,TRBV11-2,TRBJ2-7,CASSLIVRLAGDPYEQYF,TGTGCCAGCAGCTTAATTGTGCGTCTAGCGGGGGACCCCTACGAGCAGTACTTC
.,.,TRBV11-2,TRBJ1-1,CASSLAGVPSGEAFF,TGTGCCAGCAGCTTAGCGGGAGTACCCTCAGGTGAAGCTTTCTTT
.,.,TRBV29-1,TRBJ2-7,CSVEEAGDISYEQYF,TGCAGCGTTGAGGAGGCGGGGGACATCTCCTACGAGCAGTACTTC
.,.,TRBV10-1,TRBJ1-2,CASSDRARDGYTF,TGCGCCAGCAGTGACAGGGCGAGGGATGGCTACACCTTC
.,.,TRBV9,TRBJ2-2,CASSPRQDWVTGELFF,TGTGCCAGCAGCCCTCGACAGGACTGGGTTACCGGGGAGCTGTTTTTT
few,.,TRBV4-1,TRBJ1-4,CASSQVRFEKLFF,TGCGCCAGCAGCCAAGTCAGATTTGAAAAACTGTTTTTT
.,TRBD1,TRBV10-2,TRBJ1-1,CASSLTGPNTEAFF,TGCGCCAGCAGCTTGACAGGGCCCAACACTGAAGCTTTCTTT
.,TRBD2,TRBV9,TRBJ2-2,CASSAYGGVAELFF,TGTGCCAGCAGCGCCTATGGGGGGGTTGCGGAGCTGTTTTTT
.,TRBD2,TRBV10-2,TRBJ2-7,CASGGLAGGDSYEQYF,TGCGCCAGCGGAGGACTAGCGGGGGGCGACTCCTACGAGCAGTACTTC
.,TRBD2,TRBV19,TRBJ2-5,CASSRSGLPEETQYF,TGTGCCAGTAGTCGCTCGGGACTACCGGAAGAGACCCAGTACTTC
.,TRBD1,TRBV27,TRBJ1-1,CASKGQGFVGTEAFF,TGTGCCAGCAAGGGACAGGGTTTTGTTGGGACTGAAGCTTTCTTT
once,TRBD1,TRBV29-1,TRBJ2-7,CSVGGQAAYEQYF,TGCAGCGTGGGGGGACAGGCCGCCTACGAGCAGTACTTC
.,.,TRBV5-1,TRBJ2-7,CASSFPGAGEQYF,TGCGCCAGCAGCTTCCCAGGGGCAGGGGAGCAGTACTTC
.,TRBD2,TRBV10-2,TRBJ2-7,CASSDPAGGSYEQYF,TGCGCCAGCAGTGATCCAGCGGGGGGCTCCTACGAGCAGTACTTC
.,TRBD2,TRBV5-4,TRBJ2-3,CASSFETSGVPSTDTQYF,TGTGCCAGCAGCTTTGAAACTAGCGGGGTCCCTAGCACAGATACGCAGTATTTT
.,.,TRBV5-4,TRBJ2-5,CATSRVNGAQETQYF,TGTGCCACCTCCCGGGTAAATGGGGCCCAGGAGACCCAGTACTTC